These 23 T cell receptor beta chains originate from one sample sequenced in a study of blood T cell repertoires in COVID-19. Sequenced by immunoSEQ multiplex PCR; TCRdb stores in-frame clones only, minus some. The data contain over 200,000 clones, 83% of them singletons. Input material: peripheral blood. The receptors were gathered from a man between 35 and 55 years old with active or convalescent COVID-19.

This clone rates as medium-sized. The chain joins TRBV4-3 to TRBJ2-7; 10 bases align to TRBD1. Germline CDR1 is LGHNA and CDR2 is YSLEER. V gave up 5 bases and J gave up 4 bases; unmatched junction bases: 8. The CDR3 consists of 15 residues. CDR3 amino acids: CASSFSGTGEYEQYF. DNA for the CDR3: TGCGCCAGCAGCTTCTCCGGGACAGGGGAGTACGAGCAGTACTTC.

The chain links TRBV6-5 to TRBJ2-7; D remains ambiguous. The V gene lost 7 bases and the J gene lost 1 base, with 8 bases spanning the gap. This CDR3 has 12 residues. CDR1 and CDR2 (germline): MNHEY, SVGAGI. This chain's CDR3 is CASNSPSYEQYF. The CDR3 DNA reads TGTGCCAGCAACAGTCCTTCCTACGAGCAGTACTTC.

The chain links TRBV2 to TRBJ2-7; 9 nucleotides match TRBD2. Germline lookup yields CDR1 SNHLY and CDR2 FYNNEI. The CDR3 contains 14 residues. The ends lost 4 bases at V and 6 bases at J; junction bases unmatched: 7. CDR3 sequence (DNA): TGTGCCAGCAGTGGTATAGGACTAGCGACCGAGCAGTACTTC. It codes for CASSGIGLATEQYF.

V is TRBV28 and J is TRBJ1-2; maybe TRBD1 (6 bases). Germline CDR1 is MDHEN and CDR2 is SYDVKM. Trimming cost V 8 bases and J 0 bases, with 13 bases left between them. The CDR3 has 14 amino acids. The chain's CDR3 is CASAVGAPNYGYTF. The CDR3 DNA follows: TGTGCCAGCGCTGTGGGGGCGCCTAACTATGGCTACACCTTC.

The chain links TRBV5-4 to TRBJ2-3; TRBD2 agrees at 15 bases. This CDR3 region has 18 residues. Trimming at V came to 4 bases and at J to 4 bases, leaving 10 bases not matched to a gene. Germline CDR1 and CDR2: SGHNT and YYREEE (reference sequence). The CDR3 loop is CASSRRTSGRVGADTQYF. CDR3 sequence (DNA): TGTGCCAGCAGCCGCCGGACTAGCGGGAGGGTTGGGGCAGATACGCAGTATTTT.

This chain links TRBV3-1 (or the pseudogene TRBV3-2) with TRBJ2-3, with 8 positions matching TRBD1. CDR3 size: 18 residues. The J segment lost 4 bases and the V segment lost 0 bases, leaving 12 bases of the junction unmatched. CDR1 and CDR2 (germline): LGHDT, YNNKEL (reference sequence). The CDR3 sequence: CASSQERQIWTGSDTQYF. DNA for the CDR3: TGTGCCAGCAGCCAAGAACGCCAGATTTGGACAGGGTCAGATACGCAGTATTTT.

This clone appeared a few times. The V gene is TRBV2, the J gene TRBJ1-1; D is possibly TRBD1 (5 bases). V lost 7 bases, J lost 5 bases, and 8 bases lay in between. The CDR3 covers 11 residues. Germline V CDR1 and CDR2: SNHLY, FYNNEI. In DNA form, the CDR3 reads TGTGCCAGCACGGAGGGGACTGAAGCTTTCTTT. Its protein is CASTEGTEAFF.

The CDR3 loop is CASSPPGGYGYTF. CDR3 nucleotides: TGTGCCAGTAGTCCCCCCGGCGGCTATGGCTACACCTTC. The chain is built from TRBV19 and TRBJ1-2; D remains ambiguous. CDR1 and CDR2 from the germline V gene are LNHDA and SQIVND (reference sequence). Trimming removed 5 bases at V and 4 bases at J, with 11 bases between. The CDR3 spans 13 residues.

The rearrangement joins TRBV18 to TRBJ2-2, with 7 bases fitting TRBD2. V lost 1 base to trimming and J lost 1 base; unmatched junction nucleotides: 6. CDR1 and CDR2 (germline): KGHSH, LQKENI. CDR3 size: 17 residues. CDR3 DNA sequence: TGTGCCAGCTCACCACGGGCGGGAGAAAGGAACACCGGGGAGCTGTTTTTT. Protein product: CASSPRAGERNTGELFF.

This rearrangement joins TRBV14 to TRBJ1-1; possible D gene TRBD1, 5 bases. The V end was cut by 1 base, the J end by 3 bases, with 12 bases between. This CDR3 is 15 amino acids long. The germline V gene has CDR1 SGHDN and CDR2 FVKESK. The DNA of the CDR3 is TGTGCCAGCAGCCAAGGAAGTACAGGATACACTGAAGCTTTCTTT. Its protein is CASSQGSTGYTEAFF.

This chain uses TRBV30 with TRBJ2-1; 12 nucleotides line up with TRBD2. This CDR3 is built from 14 residues. Per germline, CDR1 GTSNPN and CDR2 SVGIG (reference sequence). J gave up 7 bases and V 5 bases, and 6 bases lay outside the gene matches. The CDR3 region has the DNA TGTGCCTGGGACCCTAGCGGGGGGGCGAATGAGCAGTTCTTC. This codes for CAWDPSGGANEQFF.

In this sample, this clone turned up once. The DNA for the CDR3 is TGTGCCAGCAGCGAAATAGCGGGAGGTAGCTCCTACGAGCAGTACTTC. Protein sequence: CASSEIAGGSSYEQYF. The chain has TRBV2 and TRBJ2-7, with TRBD2 matching 10 bases. Trimming took 6 bases from V and 0 from J; bases not matched to a gene: 8. This CDR3 contains 16 residues. CDR1 and CDR2 (germline): SNHLY, FYNNEI.

This clone was recorded once. Here the CDR3 DNA reads TGTGCCAGCAGACTTACCGGGACAGGGAGCGGCGAGCAGTACTTC. Residues: CASRLTGTGSGEQYF. The V gene is TRBV11-3, the J gene TRBJ2-7, with TRBD1 matching 9 bases. The CDR3 has 15 amino acids. CDR1 and CDR2 (germline): SGHNT, YENEEA. Losses at the gene ends were 6 bases for V and 6 bases for J; bases not matched to a gene: 12.

The chain's CDR3 is CASSMGQGISLRGYTF. The CDR3 bases are TGTGCCAGTAGTATGGGACAGGGGATCAGCCTCCGTGGCTACACCTTC. The chain is built from TRBV19 and TRBJ1-2; 10 bases match TRBD1. Per germline, CDR1 LNHDA and CDR2 SQIVND (reference sequence). After removal of 3 bases from V and 7 bases from J, the junction contained 11 bases not matched to a gene. The CDR3 length is 16 residues.

This sequence joins TRBV7-2 and TRBJ1-1; D is unresolved. V gave up 4 bases and J gave up 2 bases, with 8 bases separating them. Looked up from germline, CDR1 is SGHTA and CDR2 is FQGNSA. The CDR3 contains 13 residues. In nucleotides, the CDR3 is TGTGCCAGCAGCTCTATGACTAACACTGAAGCTTTCTTT. Translating gives CASSSMTNTEAFF.

About this clone itself: In the same sample, other DNA sequences code for this CDR3. This chain links TRBV30 with TRBJ2-3; D uncertain. Germline lookup yields CDR1 GTSNPN and CDR2 SVGIG (reference sequence). The CDR3 loop spans 12 amino acids. The V end was cut by 3 bases, the J end by 1 base, with 5 bases between. In DNA form, the CDR3 reads TGTGCCTGGAGCTCCGGCACAGATACGCAGTATTTT. This codes for CAWSSGTDTQYF.

This clone has ten or more counts. This chain's CDR3 is CAWSARGSVGYEQYF. Here the CDR3 DNA reads TGTGCCTGGAGTGCTAGGGGATCGGTGGGTTACGAGCAGTACTTC. V usage is TRBV30 and J usage is TRBJ2-7; a possible D gene is TRBD1 (5 bases). Deletions cut 1 base from V and 4 bases from J, with 17 bases between. This CDR3 spans 15 amino acids. CDR1 is GTSNPN and CDR2 is SVGIG in the germline V gene (reference sequence). The variable domain in full, with the rest retrieved from reference TRBV30 and TRBJ2-7, is SQTIHQWPATLVQPVGSPLSLECTVEGTSNPNLYWYRQAAGRGLQLLFYSVGIGQISSEVPQNLSASRPQDRQFILSSKKLLLSDSGFYLCAWSARGSVGYEQYFGPGTRLTVT.

This chain links TRBV24-1 with TRBJ1-2; D gene uncertain. This CDR3 is 14 amino acids long. CDR1 and CDR2 from the germline V gene are KGHDR and SFDVKD. Trimming removed 5 bases at V and 1 base at J, with 10 bases between. DNA of the CDR3: TGTGCCACCAGTGCGGGTCCTCATAACTATGGCTACACCTTC. This translates into CATSAGPHNYGYTF.

The chain employs TRBV5-1 and TRBJ1-1, with a possible D match to TRBD1 (5 bases). Germline CDR1 and CDR2: SGHRS and YFSETQ. This CDR3 comprises 16 residues. Deletions cut 0 bases from V and 3 bases from J, with 15 bases between. The CDR3 nucleotides read TGCGCCAGCAGCTTGGGGTTGGGCAGGGTAGACACTGAAGCTTTCTTT. Amino acid sequence: CASSLGLGRVDTEAFF.

The chain has TRBV7-9 and TRBJ1-1, with TRBD1 as a possible D gene (6 bases). This CDR3 contains 16 residues. The germline CDR1 and CDR2 sequences are SEHNR and FQNEAQ (reference sequence). The V end was cut by 5 bases, the J end by 1 base, with 17 bases between. The CDR3 nucleotides are TGTGCCAGCAGCCCTGGGGGGGGCTTCGGGAACACTGAAGCTTTCTTT. This translates into CASSPGGGFGNTEAFF.

The rearrangement uses TRBV5-1 and TRBJ1-1; maybe TRBD1 (6 bases). V was trimmed by 7 bases and J by 4 bases, leaving 14 bases between them. Germline V lookup: CDR1 SGHRS, CDR2 YFSETQ. The CDR3 length is 13 residues. CDR3: CASGIGGATEAFF. The CDR3 DNA follows: TGCGCCAGCGGAATAGGGGGGGCCACTGAAGCTTTCTTT.

The V call is TRBV5-1, the J call TRBJ2-1; 9 bases are shared with TRBD1. The V segment lost 3 bases and the J segment 6 bases; nucleotides outside the gene matches: 4. Per germline, CDR1 SGHRS and CDR2 YFSETQ. The CDR3 spans 14 residues. CDR3 coding DNA: TGCGCCAGCAGCTGGGACAGGGAAGGCAATGAGCAGTTCTTC. Residues: CASSWDREGNEQFF.

The V gene is TRBV30, the J gene TRBJ1-2, with D uncertain. This CDR3 comprises 14 residues. CDR1 and CDR2 from the germline V gene are GTSNPN and SVGIG (reference sequence). V lost 6 bases to trimming and J lost 5 bases, with 19 bases between them. CDR3 loop: CACPQVRLSYGYTF. CDR3 bases: TGTGCCTGCCCCCAGGTACGGCTATCGTATGGCTACACCTTC.